The 9 T cell receptor beta chains below were found in one sample sequenced in a study of somatic mutations in cytotoxic T cells in rheumatoid arthritis. Assay: immunoSEQ multiplex PCR; the TCRdb copy retains only in-frame clones and omits some. The table lists roughly 16,000 clones, about 80% of them singletons. What was sequenced was CD8+ T cells sorted from blood. These receptors all come from an adult with rheumatoid arthritis.

This clone was seen a few times. This chain links TRBV19 with TRBJ1-4; possible D gene TRBD1, 6 bases. V lost 9 bases to trimming and J lost 8 bases, with 10 bases between them. CDR3 length: 11 amino acids. In germline, CDR1 is LNHDA, CDR2 SQIVND (reference sequence). CDR3 protein: CASVQGEKLFF. CDR3 DNA sequence: TGTGCCAGCGTCCAGGGGGAAAAACTGTTTTTT.

This clone was seen a handful of times. The rearrangement uses TRBV29-1 and TRBJ2-3; TRBD1 agrees at 8 bases. CDR3 length equals 14 residues. J lost 5 bases, V lost 2 bases, and 6 bases had no gene match. The germline V gene has CDR1 SQVTM and CDR2 ANQGSEA. CDR3: CSVERQGNVDTQYF. CDR3 DNA: TGCAGCGTTGAACGACAGGGGAACGTAGATACGCAGTATTTT.

This clone was detected a few times. The chain uses TRBV4-1 and TRBJ1-5, with a weak D call TRBD1 (5 bases). Trimming left V 3 bases short and J 1 base short, with 13 bases between. This CDR3 region has 16 residues. The V gene's germline CDR1 is MGHRA and CDR2 YSYEKL. CDR3 in amino acids: CASSQAGRSSNQPQHF. CDR3 coding DNA: TGCGCCAGCAGCCAGGCAGGGAGGTCGAGCAATCAGCCCCAGCATTTT.

The chain is built from TRBV28 and TRBJ1-1; D unresolved. The CDR3 runs 14 residues. The ends were cut back, 2 bases at V and 0 bases at J, with 7 bases in the middle. Germline V gives CDR1 MDHEN, CDR2 SYDVKM. CDR3 nucleotide sequence: TGTGCCAGCAGTTTACGGCAGCTGAACACTGAAGCTTTCTTT. This encodes CASSLRQLNTEAFF.

The chain recombines TRBV27 with TRBJ1-2, with a possible D match to TRBD1 (6 bases). The CDR3 is made up of 15 amino acids. Germline V gene data show CDR1 as MNHEY and CDR2 as SMNVEV (reference sequence). The germline V and J ends were trimmed by 0 bases and 5 bases, with 13 bases remaining between them. The CDR3, as DNA: TGTGCCAGCAGTTTATCGAAGAACAGGGCGTATGGCTACACCTTC. This sequence encodes CASSLSKNRAYGYTF.

J is TRBJ2-7 and V is TRBV5-1, with no clear D. V was cut by 0 bases and J by 4 bases, with 8 bases left in between. The germline V gene encodes CDR1 SGHRS and CDR2 YFSETQ. The CDR3 extends over 13 amino acids. The CDR3 region is CASSLAAGYEQYF. The CDR3 region has the DNA TGCGCCAGCAGCTTGGCGGCAGGATACGAGCAGTACTTC.

This sequence joins TRBV6-1 and TRBJ2-1; 10 bases line up with TRBD2. The CDR3 contains 15 residues. J lost 10 bases, V lost 1 base, and 7 bases had no gene match. Germline V gene sequence: CDR1 MNHNS, CDR2 SASEGT. For the CDR3, the DNA is TGTGCCAGCAGTGAAGAAGCGGGGGGGCCAAGAGAGCAGTTCTTC. Amino acids: CASSEEAGGPREQFF.

The CDR3 reads CASSPEKSHNEQFF. In DNA, the CDR3 is TGTGCCAGCAGCCCCGAAAAGAGCCACAATGAGCAGTTCTTC. This sequence joins TRBV7-9 and TRBJ2-1; unclear D gene. Germline V gene sequence: CDR1 SEHNR, CDR2 FQNEAQ (reference sequence). This CDR3 region has 14 residues. V dropped 5 bases and J dropped 5 bases, with 13 bases sitting between them.

CDR3 coding DNA: TGTGCCAGCGGGGACCTAGCGGGGGGTTACAATGAGCAGTTCTTC. The encoded protein is CASGDLAGGYNEQFF. V gene TRBV6-1 combines with J gene TRBJ2-1; 11 nucleotides line up with TRBD2. The germline V gene has CDR1 MNHNS and CDR2 SASEGT. The CDR3 length is 15 residues. V was pared by 8 bases and J by 4 bases, with 7 bases of the junction left unmatched.